One and the same sample provided the 9 T cell receptor beta chains below, sequenced in a study of T cell repertoires in cytomegalovirus infection. TCRdb used MiXCR to reprocess the reads, holding one entry per CDR3 protein. In the table there are 350,000 to 550,000 distinct CDR3 sequences, roughly 31% of which are singletons. The source material was PBMCs. The origin of the receptors is a human donor in good health (CMV status not recorded). Some clones in this sample may be carry-over from other donors' samples.

This clonotype showed up just a few times. The chain couples TRBV7-6 to TRBJ1-3, with D possibly being TRBD1 (5 bases). Germline CDR1 reads SGHVS; CDR2 reads FNYEAQ. CDR3 length: 14 residues. V was clipped by 3 bases and J by 0 bases, with 6 bases between them. Written as DNA, the CDR3 is TGTGCCAGCAGCTTTGGGGCCTCTGGAAACACCATATATTTT. It specifies CASSFGASGNTIYF.

This chain links TRBV6-2 or TRBV6-3 with TRBJ2-1; TRBD1 might be the D (6 bases). V lost 8 bases and J 10 bases, leaving 18 bases between the germline ends. CDR3 length equals 13 residues. The germline gives CDR1 MNHEY, CDR2 SVGEGT. CDR3 protein: CASETNLDREQFF. As DNA, the CDR3 is TGTGCCAGCGAAACCAACCTTGACAGGGAGCAGTTCTTC.

The rearrangement joins TRBV18 to TRBJ1-1; the match to TRBD1 covers 8 bases. The CDR3 sequence is 16 residues long. J gave up 5 bases and V 0 bases, and 8 bases lay outside the gene matches. Germline CDR1 and CDR2: KGHSH and LQKENI. CDR3 DNA: TGTGCCAGCTCACCACCGCAGGGGGCGAAGGGGACTGAAGCTTTCTTT. Protein: CASSPPQGAKGTEAFF.

This clonotype was found a few times. J is TRBJ2-7 and V is TRBV12-3 or TRBV12-4, with TRBD1 matching 8 bases. J lost 6 bases, V lost 5 bases, and 12 bases had no gene match. The CDR3 consists of 15 residues. For the CDR3, the DNA is TGTGCCAGCAGTATATCCGGGACAGGCTTCGGCGAGCAGTACTTC. Translating gives CASSISGTGFGEQYF.

This clonotype was observed at least ten times. In DNA, the CDR3 is TGTGCCAGCAGCTACCGTGTGGACACTGAAGCTTTCTTT. Translated: CASSYRVDTEAFF. This chain uses TRBV7-2 with TRBJ1-1; D gene uncertain. Trimming removed 4 bases from V and 3 bases from J, with 9 bases in between. The CDR3 runs to 13 residues. CDR1 is SGHTA, CDR2 FQGNSA, per germline.

In this sample, this clonotype turned up many times. The rearrangement links TRBV7-2 to TRBJ1-2, with D maybe TRBD1 (5 bases). CDR3 length equals 13 residues. The V end was cut by 1 base, the J end by 7 bases, with 10 bases between. Germline loops: CDR1 SGHTA, CDR2 FQGNSA. CDR3 region: CASSLVLGPGYTF. CDR3 DNA: TGTGCCAGCAGCTTAGTGCTGGGGCCTGGCTACACCTTC.

This clonotype was observed many times. The chain uses TRBV7-2 and TRBJ2-7; D ambiguous. V was trimmed by 0 bases and J by 1 base, leaving 13 bases between them. The CDR3 spans 16 residues. Germline lookup yields CDR1 SGHTA and CDR2 FQGNSA. The CDR3 sequence is CASSLAGSLQSYEQYF. CDR3 nucleotide sequence: TGTGCCAGCAGCTTAGCTGGCAGCTTGCAATCCTACGAGCAGTACTTC.

This clonotype was detected a few times. The rearrangement links TRBV7-2 to TRBJ1-5; 7 bases match TRBD1. Germline V gene lookup returns CDR1 SGHTA and CDR2 FQGNSA. CDR3 size: 15 residues. V gave up 4 bases and J gave up 2 bases; unmatched junction bases: 5. The CDR3 reads CASSSGTVGNQPQHF. DNA of the CDR3: TGTGCCAGCAGCTCCGGGACAGTGGGCAATCAGCCCCAGCATTTT.

The sample holds many counts of this clonotype. V usage is TRBV28 and J usage is TRBJ2-3; 7 bases align to TRBD1. Germline V gives CDR1 MDHEN, CDR2 SYDVKM. The CDR3 consists of 15 residues. Trimming took 7 bases from V and 1 from J; bases not matched to a gene: 8. CDR3 residues: CASTDRATGTDTQYF. DNA for the CDR3: TGTGCCAGCACCGACAGGGCCACGGGCACAGATACGCAGTATTTT.